A single sample is the source of the 28 T cell receptor beta chains below, sequenced in a study of T cell responses to AZD1222 COVID-19 vaccine. Some clones are missing from TCRdb's copy, which holds only in-frame ones; the method was immunoSEQ multiplex PCR. The table records some 120,000 clones, 80% to 90% of them present only once. Sequenced here: peripheral blood, sampled on day 0 of MenACWY control vaccination. Receptors were obtained from an adult in good health.

The chain uses TRBV2 and TRBJ2-3; D remains unclear. Trimming stripped 6 bases from V and 0 bases from J, with 4 bases between. CDR1 and CDR2 from the germline V gene are SNHLY and FYNNEI. The CDR3 loop spans 12 amino acids. CDR3 region: CASSVSTDTQYF. The CDR3 nucleotides read TGTGCCAGCAGCGTTAGCACAGATACGCAGTATTTT.

The chain carries TRBV5-1 and TRBJ1-2; TRBD1 is a possible D gene (5 bases). V was trimmed by 3 bases and J by 2 bases, leaving 11 bases between them. Germline CDR1 reads SGHRS; CDR2 reads YFSETQ. This CDR3 spans 14 amino acids. CDR3 DNA: TGCGCCAGCAGCTCCAGGGTCCGGAACTATGGCTACACCTTC. Translated, it gives CASSSRVRNYGYTF.

The gene calls are TRBV19 and TRBJ1-3; D is uncertain. V gave up 6 bases and J gave up 0 bases, with 15 bases separating them. This CDR3 is 16 amino acids long. Germline V gene sequence: CDR1 LNHDA, CDR2 SQIVND (reference sequence). The CDR3: CASRMTGRPSGNTIYF. CDR3 coding DNA: TGTGCCAGTAGGATGACTGGACGCCCCTCTGGAAACACCATATATTTT.

A single count supports this clone. The chain combines TRBV2 with TRBJ1-5; D gene uncertain. Trimming shortened V by 6 bases and J by 0 bases, and 15 bases separated the two germline ends. The CDR3 runs to 16 residues. From germline, CDR1 is SNHLY and CDR2 FYNNEI. CDR3 nucleotides: TGTGCCAGCAGAGGCCCTGAGACACATAGCAATCAGCCCCAGCATTTT. It translates to CASRGPETHSNQPQHF.

The rearrangement joins TRBV19 to TRBJ1-1; D call uncertain. CDR3 size: 13 residues. The V end lost 3 bases, the J end lost 1 base, and 6 bases lay between the germline ends. In germline, CDR1 is LNHDA, CDR2 SQIVND (reference sequence). As DNA, the CDR3 is TGTGCCAGTAGTATCGGCCGGAACACTGAAGCTTTCTTT. Translating gives CASSIGRNTEAFF.

This chain connects TRBV11-3 to TRBJ1-1; D is possibly TRBD1 (6 bases). The CDR3 consists of 13 residues. V was shortened by 2 bases and J by 8 bases, with 12 bases between the two germline ends. Germline lookup yields CDR1 SGHNT and CDR2 YENEEA. CDR3 DNA: TGTGCCAGCAGCTTAAACAGGGTTGGCGAAGCTTTCTTT. Encoded protein: CASSLNRVGEAFF.

The chain joins TRBV20-1 to TRBJ1-6; D not certain. The V gene's germline CDR1 is DFQATT and CDR2 SNEGSKA (reference sequence). The CDR3 loop spans 16 amino acids. The ends were cut back, 3 bases at V and 1 base at J, with 13 bases in the middle. CDR3 nucleotides: TGCAGTGCTAGTCCGACGGTACGATCCTATAATTCACCCCTCCACTTT. Translated: CSASPTVRSYNSPLHF.

Here the CDR3 reads CASSPRPPSTGSTDTQYF. DNA for the CDR3: TGTGCCAGCAGTCCCCGACCCCCATCGACAGGGAGCACAGATACGCAGTATTTT. This chain connects TRBV6-2 or TRBV6-3 to TRBJ2-3; 7 bases align to TRBD1. J lost 0 bases, V lost 5 bases, and 14 bases had no gene match. Germline-derived CDR1 and CDR2 are MNHEY and SVGEGT. The CDR3 runs 18 residues.

The V call is TRBV19, the J call TRBJ1-5; D is perhaps TRBD1 (5 bases). CDR3 size: 18 residues. Germline V lookup: CDR1 LNHDA, CDR2 SQIVND (reference sequence). The ends were cut back, 2 bases at V and 0 bases at J, with 17 bases in the middle. DNA of the CDR3: TGTGCCAGTAGTATATTAGGGACGGCCCTTTATAGCAATCAGCCCCAGCATTTT. Its protein is CASSILGTALYSNQPQHF.

The V and J genes are TRBV7-9 and TRBJ1-1; tentatively, D is TRBD1 (5 bases). The V end lost 4 bases, the J end lost 6 bases, and 15 bases lay between the germline ends. CDR1 SEHNR and CDR2 FQNEAQ come from the germline V gene (reference sequence). This CDR3 is 14 amino acids long. The CDR3 DNA follows: TGTGCCAGCAGCTCGGCAGGGCCAGCCTCTGAAGCTTTCTTT. Protein sequence: CASSSAGPASEAFF.

This clone has only one observation. DNA of the CDR3: TGTGCCAGCAGCCCCGAGGCTTATAGCAATCAGCCCCAGCATTTT. As protein: CASSPEAYSNQPQHF. The J gene is TRBJ1-5, the V gene TRBV9; D is unclear. The CDR3 extends over 15 amino acids. V dropped 4 bases and J dropped 0 bases, with 11 bases sitting between them. The V gene's germline CDR1 is SGDLS and CDR2 YYNGEE. The full variable domain, with the rest looked up from reference TRBV9 and TRBJ1-5, is DSGVTQTPKHLITATGQRVTLRCSPRSGDLSVYWYQQSLDQGLQFLIQYYNGEERAKGNILERFSAQQFPDLHSELNLSSLELGDSALYFCASSPEAYSNQPQHFGDGTRLSIL.

The J gene is TRBJ2-5, the V gene TRBV29-1; 9 nucleotides align to TRBD2. The CDR3 is 17 amino acids. Germline V gene data show CDR1 as SQVTM and CDR2 as ANQGSEA. V dropped 3 bases and J dropped 0; count of bases not matched to a gene: 11. CDR3 loop: CSVDEWLAGNYQETQYF. DNA for the CDR3: TGCAGCGTTGATGAATGGCTAGCGGGGAATTACCAAGAGACCCAGTACTTC.

J is TRBJ1-5 and V is TRBV4-1, with a tentative D call TRBD1 (5 bases). Germline CDR1 and CDR2: MGHRA and YSYEKL. The CDR3 has 17 amino acids. The V end lost 0 bases, the J end lost 1 base, and 13 bases lay between the germline ends. CDR3 region: CASSQDRGLRSNQPQHF. The CDR3 DNA reads as TGCGCCAGCAGCCAAGACCGGGGCCTGAGAAGCAATCAGCCCCAGCATTTT.

This chain uses TRBV4-1 with TRBJ1-1; no clear D gene. Germline CDR1 is MGHRA and CDR2 is YSYEKL. V shed 0 bases and J shed 7 bases, with 6 bases lying between them. The CDR3 has 12 residues. CDR3 sequence reads: CASSQDYREAFF. The CDR3 DNA reads TGCGCCAGCAGCCAAGATTACCGTGAAGCTTTCTTT.

The chain recombines TRBV12-3 or TRBV12-4 with TRBJ1-2, with no clear D. V dropped 6 bases and J dropped 4 bases, with 9 bases sitting between them. CDR3 length equals 12 residues. The CDR3 spells CASSLVLYGYTF. Here the CDR3 DNA reads TGTGCCAGCAGCCTTGTCCTCTATGGCTACACCTTC.

This chain connects TRBV28 to TRBJ1-2; 7 nucleotides agree with TRBD1. Losses at the gene ends were 5 bases for V and 2 bases for J; bases not matched to a gene: 2. CDR1 is MDHEN and CDR2 is SYDVKM in the germline V gene. This CDR3 spans 13 amino acids. In DNA form, the CDR3 reads TGTGCCAGCAGTCAGGGGGGAAACTATGGCTACACCTTC. Its protein is CASSQGGNYGYTF.

J is TRBJ2-1 and V is TRBV6-6, with D uncertain. CDR1 is MNHNY and CDR2 is SVGAGI in the germline V gene (reference sequence). The CDR3 loop spans 15 amino acids. Between the trimmed V and J ends, which lost 4 bases and 5 bases, there was a span of 15 bases. CDR3 protein: CASSSLRLENNEQFF. The CDR3 nucleotides read TGTGCCAGCAGTTCCCTAAGACTGGAGAACAATGAGCAGTTCTTC.

This clone was seen just once. V is TRBV7-2 and J is TRBJ1-1, with 9 bases that match TRBD1. The CDR3 is 17 residues long. After removal of 2 bases from V and 0 bases from J, the junction contained 7 bases not matched to a gene. The germline CDR1 and CDR2 sequences are SGHTA and FQGNSA. The CDR3 here is CASSLIYRGLMNTEAFF. In DNA form, the CDR3 reads TGTGCCAGCAGCTTAATCTACAGGGGGCTAATGAACACTGAAGCTTTCTTT.

The chain recombines TRBV10-1 with TRBJ1-1; 9 bases are shared with TRBD1. Trimming cost V 3 bases and J 1 base; bases outside gene matches: 18. The CDR3 contains 20 residues. Germline values: CDR1 WNHNN, CDR2 SYGVQD (reference sequence). CDR3 DNA sequence: TGCGCCAGCAGTGATCTCCCCGACAGGGGGGGATGGAGCGGGAACACTGAAGCTTTCTTT. The encoded protein is CASSDLPDRGGWSGNTEAFF.

This clone occurred a few times. V is TRBV5-4 and J is TRBJ1-6; possibly TRBD1 for D (5 bases). CDR3 length: 14 amino acids. With 4 bases removed from V and 6 bases from J, the gap between germline ends came to 11 bases. The germline CDR1 and CDR2 sequences are SGHNT and YYREEE (reference sequence). The CDR3 here is CASSGHFSNSPLHF. For the CDR3, the DNA is TGTGCCAGCAGCGGACATTTCTCTAATTCACCCCTCCACTTT.

The J gene is TRBJ2-3, the V gene TRBV18, with TRBD1 as a possible D gene (7 bases). The CDR3 extends over 15 amino acids. Per germline, CDR1 KGHSH and CDR2 LQKENI. V was cut by 3 bases and J by 6 bases, with 16 bases left in between. The CDR3, as DNA: TGTGCCAGCTCACCGGTTTTACAGGGGAGGGATACGCAGTATTTT. This gives the protein CASSPVLQGRDTQYF.

The chain recombines TRBV5-1 with TRBJ1-1, with 7 bases matching TRBD1. The junction had 7 bases not matched to a gene; V was cut back by 2 bases and J by 3 bases. CDR1 and CDR2 from the germline V gene are SGHRS and YFSETQ. The CDR3 is 15 residues long. The CDR3 sequence is CASSLRGPGYTEAFF. DNA of the CDR3: TGCGCCAGCAGCTTAAGGGGGCCAGGATACACTGAAGCTTTCTTT.

This clone was found a few times. The chain recombines TRBV28 with TRBJ1-4; maybe TRBD1 (6 bases). The ends were cut back, 6 bases at V and 7 bases at J, with 21 bases in the middle. Germline assignment: CDR1 MDHEN and CDR2 SYDVKM. CDR3 length: 16 residues. The CDR3 reads CASRASTGRGSEKLFF. CDR3 sequence (DNA): TGTGCCAGCAGGGCGAGTACAGGGCGTGGGAGTGAAAAACTGTTTTTT. The whole variable domain, filled in from reference TRBV28 and TRBJ1-4, reads DVKVTQSSRYLVKRTGEKVFLECVQDMDHENMFWYRQDPGLGLRLIYFSYDVKMKEKGDIPEGYSVSREKKERFSLILESASTNQTSMYLCASRASTGRGSEKLFFGSGTQLSVL.

This clone was observed once. The chain employs TRBV19 and TRBJ1-4; the match to TRBD1 covers 7 bases. Trimming cost V 4 bases and J 3 bases; bases outside gene matches: 26. Per the germline V gene, CDR1 is LNHDA and CDR2 is SQIVND (reference sequence). The CDR3 sequence is 22 residues long. The CDR3 sequence is CASSTSRIQGRGQTGSNEKLFF. CDR3 bases: TGTGCCAGTAGTACCTCACGGATACAGGGGCGGGGGCAGACCGGATCTAATGAAAAACTGTTTTTT.

V and J are TRBV6-1 and TRBJ1-5; a possible D gene is TRBD1 (6 bases). Looked up from germline, CDR1 is MNHNS and CDR2 is SASEGT. V was pared by 2 bases and J by 0 bases, with 17 bases between. This CDR3 contains 18 residues. CDR3 DNA: TGTGCCAGCAGTGAACTGCGGACAGCAAGCTATAGCAATCAGCCCCAGCATTTT. It encodes CASSELRTASYSNQPQHF.

This chain connects TRBV9 to TRBJ2-2; D is unclear. The germline V gene has CDR1 SGDLS and CDR2 YYNGEE. The CDR3 extends over 16 amino acids. Trimming removed 0 bases at V and 6 bases at J, with 15 bases between. CDR3 sequence reads: CASSVGNSLGSGELFF. The CDR3 DNA is TGTGCCAGCAGCGTAGGGAACTCCCTAGGGTCCGGGGAGCTGTTTTTT.

The rearrangement links TRBV5-5 to TRBJ2-3; 13 nucleotides align to TRBD2. Per the germline V gene, CDR1 is SGHKS and CDR2 is YYEKEE (reference sequence). This CDR3 has 19 residues. V was clipped by 3 bases and J by 7 bases; unmatched bases: 17. The CDR3, as DNA: TGTGCCAGCAGCTCAATGACTAGCGGGGGGCCCCGTGCCGTACATACGCAGTATTTT. As protein: CASSSMTSGGPRAVHTQYF.

V is TRBV27 and J is TRBJ2-5; no clear D. Germline V gene data show CDR1 as MNHEY and CDR2 as SMNVEV (reference sequence). The V end lost 6 bases, the J end lost 2 bases, and 13 bases lay between the germline ends. This CDR3 contains 14 residues. CDR3 DNA sequence: TGTGCCAGCAGGGTGTACGGTGGGCAAGAGACCCAGTACTTC. Its translation: CASRVYGGQETQYF.